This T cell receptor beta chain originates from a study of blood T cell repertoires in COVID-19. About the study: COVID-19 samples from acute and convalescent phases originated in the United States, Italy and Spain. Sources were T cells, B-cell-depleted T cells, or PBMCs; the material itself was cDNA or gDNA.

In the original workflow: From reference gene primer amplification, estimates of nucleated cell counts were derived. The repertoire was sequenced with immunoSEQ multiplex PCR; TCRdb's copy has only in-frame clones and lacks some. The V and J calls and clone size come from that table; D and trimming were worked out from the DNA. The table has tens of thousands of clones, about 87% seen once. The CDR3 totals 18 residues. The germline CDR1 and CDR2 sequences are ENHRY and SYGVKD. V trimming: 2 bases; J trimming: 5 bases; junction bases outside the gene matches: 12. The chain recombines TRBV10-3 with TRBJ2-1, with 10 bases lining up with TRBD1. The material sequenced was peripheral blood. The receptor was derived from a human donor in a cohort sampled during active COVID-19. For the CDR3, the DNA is TGTGCCATCAGTGAGCAACCTGCGACAGGGGGCTTGAACAATGAGCAGTTCTTC. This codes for CAISEQPATGGLNNEQFF.